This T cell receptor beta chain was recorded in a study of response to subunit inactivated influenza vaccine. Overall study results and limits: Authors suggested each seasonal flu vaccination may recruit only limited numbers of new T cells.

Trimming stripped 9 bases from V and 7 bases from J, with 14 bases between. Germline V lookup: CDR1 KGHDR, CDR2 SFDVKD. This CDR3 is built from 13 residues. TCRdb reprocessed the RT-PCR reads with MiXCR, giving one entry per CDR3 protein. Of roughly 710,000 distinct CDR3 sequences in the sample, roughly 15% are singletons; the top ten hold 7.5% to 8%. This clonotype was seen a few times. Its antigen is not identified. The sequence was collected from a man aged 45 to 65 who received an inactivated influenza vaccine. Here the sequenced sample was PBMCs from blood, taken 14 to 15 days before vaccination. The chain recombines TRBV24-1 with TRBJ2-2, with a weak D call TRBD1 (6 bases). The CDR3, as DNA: TGTGCCACCTCAGACAGGACGTACGGGGAGCTGTTTTTT. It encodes CATSDRTYGELFF.